Below, 21 T cell receptor beta chains from the same sample are listed, as sequenced in a study of blood T cell repertoires in COVID-19. Sequencing used immunoSEQ multiplex PCR; TCRdb keeps in-frame clones, though not all of them. The table has 90,000 to 100,000 clones, 90% seen once. Sequencing input: peripheral blood. These receptors were collected from a man aged 50-59 years with acute or convalescent COVID-19.

The chain has TRBV5-1 and TRBJ2-1; 10 positions agree with TRBD2. CDR1 and CDR2 from the germline V gene are SGHRS and YFSETQ. V lost 4 bases, J lost 9 bases, and 13 bases stayed unmatched. The CDR3 is made up of 16 amino acids. DNA for the CDR3: TGCGCCAGCAGCCCACCACTAGCGGGATTCTTCGCTGAGCAGTTCTTC. This encodes CASSPPLAGFFAEQFF.

V usage is TRBV5-1 and J usage is TRBJ2-1; D possibly corresponds to TRBD2 (6 bases). Germline lookup yields CDR1 SGHRS and CDR2 YFSETQ. This CDR3 spans 15 amino acids. The germline V and J ends were trimmed by 4 bases and 0 bases, with 11 bases remaining between them. CDR3 DNA: TGCGCCAGCAGCCCGGACTACCGCTCCTACAATGAGCAGTTCTTC. It encodes CASSPDYRSYNEQFF.

This clone has just one count. The genes are TRBV9 and TRBJ2-1, with 9 bases fitting TRBD1. The CDR3 is 13 residues long. Germline assignment: CDR1 SGDLS and CDR2 YYNGEE. V was clipped by 5 bases and J by 9 bases; unmatched bases: 6. The CDR3 DNA is TGTGCCAGCAGAGCGGGACAGGGATTTGAGCAGTTCTTC. It encodes CASRAGQGFEQFF.

The CDR3 here is CASISYRRGTDYGYTF. CDR3 in DNA: TGTGCCAGTATCTCTTATCGGCGGGGTACGGACTATGGCTACACCTTC. The rearrangement joins TRBV19 to TRBJ1-2; D remains ambiguous. Germline values: CDR1 LNHDA, CDR2 SQIVND (reference sequence). V lost 7 bases and J lost 3, with 21 bases in between. The CDR3 contains 16 residues.

CDR3 residues: CASSHTSGRANEQFF. CDR3 in DNA: TGTGCCAGCAGCCACACTAGCGGGAGGGCCAATGAGCAGTTCTTC. The gene calls are TRBV3-1 (or the pseudogene TRBV3-2) and TRBJ2-1; TRBD2 matches at 13 bases. Germline V gene sequence: CDR1 LGHDT, CDR2 YNNKEL (reference sequence). The CDR3 is 15 residues long. Trimming took 3 bases from V and 6 from J; bases not matched to a gene: 2.

This sequence joins TRBV14 and TRBJ1-2; no clear D gene. V dropped 3 bases and J dropped 8 bases, with 13 bases sitting between them. This CDR3 has 13 amino acids. CDR1 SGHDN and CDR2 FVKESK come from the germline V gene. DNA for the CDR3: TGTGCCAGCAGCCAGCCGGGATCCGGGGGCTACACCTTC. The encoded protein is CASSQPGSGGYTF.

The genes are TRBV19 and TRBJ2-3; D is perhaps TRBD2 (5 bases). Germline V gives CDR1 LNHDA, CDR2 SQIVND (reference sequence). The CDR3 contains 16 residues. Trimming pared 7 bases from V and 1 base from J, leaving 18 bases between. CDR3 coding DNA: TGTGCCAGTAATCGTGAAGCGGTCTTCGGCACAGATACGCAGTATTTT. This encodes CASNREAVFGTDTQYF. The complete variable domain, with remaining parts taken from reference TRBV19 and TRBJ2-3, reads DGGITQSPKYLFRKEGQNVTLSCEQNLNHDAMYWYRQDPGQGLRLIYYSQIVNDFQKGDIAEGYSVSREKKESFPLTVTSAQKNPTAFYLCASNREAVFGTDTQYFGPGTRLTVL.

This chain links TRBV29-1 with TRBJ2-3, with a weak D call TRBD2 (5 bases). Germline V CDR1 and CDR2: SQVTM, ANQGSEA. Trimming took 2 bases from V and 0 from J, leaving 9 bases between them. This CDR3 region has 14 residues. The CDR3 region is CSVEPRASTDTQYF. CDR3 DNA: TGCAGCGTTGAACCGCGGGCTAGCACAGATACGCAGTATTTT.

V gene TRBV6-1 combines with J gene TRBJ1-5; D perhaps matches TRBD1 (5 bases). Germline CDR1 and CDR2: MNHNS and SASEGT. The length of the CDR3 is 14 residues. Trimming shortened V by 0 bases and J by 6 bases, and 9 bases separated the two germline ends. The CDR3 protein is CASSEAGGGQPQHF. The CDR3 coding sequence is TGTGCCAGCAGTGAAGCGGGGGGGGGTCAGCCCCAGCATTTT.

The table lists this clone with a count of one. CDR3 nucleotides: TGTGCCATCAGTGGGACAGACTATGGCTACACCTTC. This codes for CAISGTDYGYTF. The V and J genes are TRBV10-3 and TRBJ1-2, with D possibly matching TRBD1 (6 bases). Trimming removed 4 bases from V and 3 bases from J, with 6 bases in between. Germline values: CDR1 ENHRY, CDR2 SYGVKD. CDR3 size: 12 residues.

V usage is TRBV7-8 and J usage is TRBJ2-7, with 14 bases identical to TRBD2. Unmatched junction bases numbered 7, after V lost 4 bases and J lost 5 bases. This CDR3 has 16 amino acids. Germline CDR1 and CDR2: SGHVS and FQNEAQ. CDR3 loop: CASSSRLAGGPHEQYF. CDR3 in DNA: TGTGCCAGCAGCTCCAGACTAGCGGGAGGGCCCCACGAGCAGTACTTC.

The genes are TRBV6-5 and TRBJ1-6; D is perhaps TRBD1 (6 bases). This CDR3 has 14 amino acids. V was pared by 7 bases and J by 7 bases, with 14 bases between. Germline V gene sequence: CDR1 MNHEY, CDR2 SVGAGI. CDR3 residues: CASTIQGGNSPLHF. The CDR3 DNA reads as TGTGCCAGCACCATACAGGGTGGGAATTCACCCCTCCACTTT.

This sequence joins TRBV3-1 (or the pseudogene TRBV3-2) and TRBJ2-1; 8 bases match TRBD2. Germline V lookup: CDR1 LGHDT, CDR2 YNNKEL (reference sequence). Trimming removed 8 bases from V and 1 base from J; junction bases left unmatched: 10. The CDR3 totals 16 residues. This chain's CDR3 is CASARGGRRSYNEQFF. The CDR3 region has the DNA TGTGCCAGCGCGCGGGGCGGGAGGAGGTCCTACAATGAGCAGTTCTTC.

This clone was detected once. The CDR3 reads CACKRGYEQYF. The CDR3 DNA follows: TGTGCCTGCAAACGGGGCTACGAGCAGTACTTC. The rearrangement joins TRBV2 to TRBJ2-7; weak D call: TRBD2 (5 bases). The CDR3 sequence is 11 residues long. Germline-derived CDR1 and CDR2 are SNHLY and FYNNEI. V was pared by 11 bases and J by 3 bases, with 11 bases between.

The gene calls are TRBV6-5 and TRBJ2-7; 10 nucleotides align to TRBD2. Trimming at V came to 2 bases and at J to 6 bases, leaving 1 base not matched to a gene. There are 13 residues in the CDR3. Germline V gene sequence: CDR1 MNHEY, CDR2 SVGAGI. Written as DNA, the CDR3 is TGTGCCAGCAGTTACAAGCGGGAGGGCGAGCAGTACTTC. This encodes CASSYKREGEQYF.

The gene calls are TRBV15 and TRBJ1-1, with 8 bases that match TRBD1. The CDR3 covers 16 residues. V shed 9 bases and J 2 bases; nucleotides not matched to a gene: 14. Per the germline V gene, CDR1 is LNHNV and CDR2 is YYDKDF (reference sequence). The CDR3 sequence is CATRPGQGGFNTEAFF. As DNA, the CDR3 is TGTGCCACTCGGCCCGGACAGGGCGGGTTTAACACTGAAGCTTTCTTT.

The rearrangement uses TRBV10-3 and TRBJ2-1; D is uncertain. The CDR3 loop spans 13 amino acids. Germline V gene data show CDR1 as ENHRY and CDR2 as SYGVKD. Trimming took off 0 bases at V and 4 bases at J, with 4 bases between the two ends. CDR3 nucleotides: TGTGCCATCAGTGAGTCATCATACAATGAGCAGTTCTTC. This gives the protein CAISESSYNEQFF.

In its sample, this clone was seen once. The chain has TRBV5-6 and TRBJ2-7, with 9 bases fitting TRBD2. Germline values: CDR1 SGHDT, CDR2 YYEEEE. The CDR3 is 14 residues long. Trimming cost V 0 bases and J 3 bases; bases outside gene matches: 1. CDR3 protein: CASSLGAGGYEQYF. CDR3 nucleotides: TGTGCCAGCAGCTTGGGAGCGGGAGGCTACGAGCAGTACTTC.

The chain recombines TRBV6-5 with TRBJ1-2, with TRBD1 matching over 8 bases. Germline V lookup: CDR1 MNHEY, CDR2 SVGAGI. The J segment lost 4 bases and the V segment lost 5 bases, leaving 3 bases of the junction unmatched. This CDR3 region has 13 residues. CDR3 nucleotides: TGTGCCAGCAGTCCCGGGACAGGCTATGGCTACACCTTC. It is translated as CASSPGTGYGYTF.

This clone has a handful of counts. This chain uses TRBV2 with TRBJ2-3; the D gene is possibly TRBD2 (6 bases). Trimming shortened V by 10 bases and J by 5 bases, and 16 bases separated the two germline ends. Germline V CDR1 and CDR2: SNHLY, FYNNEI. CDR3 size: 13 residues. The CDR3 sequence is CATKPGAVDTQYF. CDR3 bases: TGTGCCACAAAACCGGGAGCGGTAGATACGCAGTATTTT.

CDR3 sequence: CASSQGRQTTSGNTIYF. The DNA for the CDR3 is TGTGCCAGCAGCCAGGGGAGACAGACAACCTCTGGAAACACCATATATTTT. The chain employs TRBV5-5 and TRBJ1-3; the D gene is possibly TRBD1 (6 bases). Germline V gene data show CDR1 as SGHKS and CDR2 as YYEKEE (reference sequence). CDR3 length: 17 amino acids. The V end lost 4 bases, the J end lost 0 bases, and 17 bases lay between the germline ends.